The 21 T cell receptor beta chains below come from one sample, sequenced in a study of blood T cell repertoires in COVID-19. The repertoire was sequenced with immunoSEQ multiplex PCR; TCRdb's copy has only in-frame clones and lacks some. The data hold more than 200,000 clones, with 82% observed a single time. Sequencing was done on a sample of peripheral blood. All receptors derive from a woman aged 80 or older with COVID-19, enrolled during active disease.

The gene calls are TRBV6-6 and TRBJ1-5, with a tentative D call TRBD1 (6 bases). The CDR3 is made up of 15 amino acids. Germline V gene sequence: CDR1 MNHNY, CDR2 SVGAGI (reference sequence). Trimming removed 5 bases from V and 6 bases from J, with 17 bases in between. CDR3 DNA sequence: TGTGCCAGCAGTACGAATACACAGGGATCTCAGCCCCAGCATTTT. Protein product: CASSTNTQGSQPQHF.

This clone was observed a handful of times. The CDR3 reads CASSSHRGESSPLHF. In DNA form, the CDR3 reads TGTGCCAGCAGTTCACACAGGGGGGAAAGTTCACCCCTCCACTTT. The chain carries TRBV6-5 and TRBJ1-6, with TRBD1 identical over 8 bases. V lost 4 bases and J lost 9; bases outside the gene matches: 8. Germline V gene data show CDR1 as MNHEY and CDR2 as SVGAGI. CDR3 length: 15 amino acids.

The gene calls are TRBV11-2 and TRBJ2-3; D is perhaps TRBD2 (5 bases). V was cut by 4 bases and J by 2 bases, with 10 bases left in between. The CDR3 runs 14 residues. Looked up from germline, CDR1 is SGHAT and CDR2 is FQNNGV. CDR3 region: CASSWRLTTDTQYF. CDR3 DNA: TGTGCCAGCAGCTGGAGGCTAACCACAGATACGCAGTATTTT.

The chain uses TRBV6-5 and TRBJ1-1; D is undetermined. V was cut by 4 bases and J by 5 bases, with 8 bases left in between. The CDR3 runs to 12 residues. Germline CDR1 and CDR2: MNHEY and SVGAGI. CDR3 DNA sequence: TGTGCCAGCAGTTCTTCTTATACTGAAGCTTTCTTT. This encodes CASSSSYTEAFF.

J is TRBJ2-3 and V is TRBV20-1; D is unresolved. Per the germline V gene, CDR1 is DFQATT and CDR2 is SNEGSKA (reference sequence). The CDR3 is 11 residues long. Trimming shortened V by 6 bases and J by 3 bases, and 7 bases separated the two germline ends. The CDR3 coding sequence is TGCAGTGCCACAAAGACAGATACGCAGTATTTT. Encoded protein: CSATKTDTQYF.

V is TRBV4-3 and J is TRBJ1-1; no clear D gene. This CDR3 has 16 residues. Deletions cut 0 bases from V and 1 base from J, with 12 bases between. Germline-derived CDR1 and CDR2 are LGHNA and YSLEER. The CDR3 region has the DNA TGCGCCAGCAGCCAAGATCTACCGGGTGGGAACACTGAAGCTTTCTTT. Its translation: CASSQDLPGGNTEAFF.

The rearrangement links TRBV9 to TRBJ2-3; D is unresolved. The CDR3 is 14 residues long. V lost 6 bases and J 0 bases, leaving 11 bases between the germline ends. The germline V gene has CDR1 SGDLS and CDR2 YYNGEE. CDR3 sequence (DNA): TGTGCCAGCACCCTACTAACCAGCACAGATACGCAGTATTTT. It yields the protein CASTLLTSTDTQYF.

This clone was seen once. The chain has TRBV18 and TRBJ2-1, with 7 bases matching TRBD1. Trimming took 11 bases from V and 8 from J; bases not matched to a gene: 15. CDR1 and CDR2 (germline): KGHSH, LQKENI. The CDR3 extends over 14 amino acids. CDR3 loop: CAGSSYRGVDEQFF. Written as DNA, the CDR3 is TGTGCCGGGTCATCCTACAGGGGCGTGGATGAGCAGTTCTTC.

The chain couples TRBV7-2 to TRBJ1-5; no definite D call. V lost 3 bases to trimming and J lost 0 bases, with 9 bases between them. Germline V gives CDR1 SGHTA, CDR2 FQGNSA. The CDR3 has 15 residues. CDR3 residues: CASSFGDVSNQPQHF. The CDR3 nucleotides are TGTGCCAGCAGCTTTGGAGACGTTAGCAATCAGCCCCAGCATTTT.

The chain recombines TRBV6-5 with TRBJ1-2, with TRBD1 matching over 7 bases. The V gene's germline CDR1 is MNHEY and CDR2 SVGAGI. V dropped 5 bases and J dropped 5; count of bases not matched to a gene: 5. The CDR3 runs 13 residues. CDR3 bases: TGTGCCAGCAGTCAACAGGGGATATATGGCTACACCTTC. Amino acids: CASSQQGIYGYTF.

The V gene is TRBV5-6, the J gene TRBJ2-7; D uncertain. CDR3 length: 13 amino acids. V was pared by 0 bases and J by 3 bases, with 7 bases between. Germline CDR1 is SGHDT and CDR2 is YYEEEE. The CDR3 loop is CASSLGRNYEQYF. The CDR3 DNA reads as TGTGCCAGCAGCTTGGGGCGGAACTACGAGCAGTACTTC.

This clone was counted only a few times. The chain recombines TRBV9 with TRBJ1-2; D is possibly TRBD1 (5 bases). This CDR3 spans 13 amino acids. Germline V lookup: CDR1 SGDLS, CDR2 YYNGEE. Trimming stripped 4 bases from V and 6 bases from J, with 13 bases between. CDR3 residues: CASSPMGGDGYTF. The DNA of the CDR3 is TGTGCCAGCAGCCCAATGGGGGGGGATGGCTACACCTTC.

This clone was observed once. The chain employs TRBV10-3 and TRBJ2-1; D might be TRBD2 (5 bases). The CDR3 totals 14 residues. V was shortened by 6 bases and J by 0 bases, with 9 bases between the two germline ends. Germline V gives CDR1 ENHRY, CDR2 SYGVKD. The CDR3 loop reads CAISPGSSYNEQFF. The CDR3 DNA sequence: TGTGCCATCAGCCCGGGGAGCTCCTACAATGAGCAGTTCTTC.

The chain carries TRBV30 and TRBJ1-2; D unclear. The CDR3 is 12 residues long. V dropped 1 base and J dropped 9 bases, with 12 bases sitting between them. CDR1 and CDR2 from the germline V gene are GTSNPN and SVGIG (reference sequence). The CDR3 bases are TGTGCCTGGAGTGGAACGGGAAACAGCTACACCTTC. Encoded protein: CAWSGTGNSYTF.

This chain uses TRBV6-5 with TRBJ1-2; D uncertain. Trimming shortened V by 4 bases and J by 5 bases, and 17 bases separated the two germline ends. This CDR3 contains 15 residues. Germline V CDR1 and CDR2: MNHEY, SVGAGI. CDR3 bases: TGTGCCAGCAGTTCCCGAGTCGAACCCTATTATGGCTACACCTTC. Its translation is CASSSRVEPYYGYTF.

The chain carries TRBV2 and TRBJ1-5; 10 bases match TRBD1. The length of the CDR3 is 15 residues. After removal of 8 bases from V and 4 bases from J, the junction contained 8 bases not matched to a gene. Germline V gene lookup returns CDR1 SNHLY and CDR2 FYNNEI. The DNA of the CDR3 is TGTGCCAGCCACCCTTTGGACAGGGGGAATCAGCCCCAGCATTTT. Translating gives CASHPLDRGNQPQHF.

V usage is TRBV19 and J usage is TRBJ1-1; possible D gene TRBD1, 6 bases. V lost 5 bases and J 0 bases, leaving 10 bases between the germline ends. The CDR3 spans 14 residues. The V gene's germline CDR1 is LNHDA and CDR2 SQIVND (reference sequence). In DNA form, the CDR3 reads TGTGCCAGTAGTGGACAGAAGTTGAACACTGAAGCTTTCTTT. Its protein product is CASSGQKLNTEAFF.

This rearrangement joins TRBV6-1 to TRBJ1-2; D is uncertain. Trimming pared 3 bases from V and 3 bases from J, leaving 8 bases between. Germline values: CDR1 MNHNS, CDR2 SASEGT. The CDR3 consists of 13 residues. The CDR3, as DNA: TGTGCCAGCAGTGATCGAGCGGACTATGGCTACACCTTC. This gives the protein CASSDRADYGYTF.

J is TRBJ1-1 and V is TRBV7-9; 8 nucleotides match TRBD1. The germline CDR1 and CDR2 sequences are SEHNR and FQNEAQ (reference sequence). This CDR3 contains 13 residues. With 5 bases clipped from V and 9 bases from J, the junction kept 8 bases outside the gene matches. CDR3 sequence reads: CASSRDQGAKAFF. In DNA, the CDR3 is TGTGCCAGCAGCCGAGACCAGGGGGCGAAAGCTTTCTTT.

V gene TRBV27 combines with J gene TRBJ2-1; D might be TRBD2 (6 bases). Germline CDR1 is MNHEY and CDR2 is SMNVEV (reference sequence). Between the trimmed V and J ends, which lost 8 bases and 4 bases, there was a span of 6 bases. The CDR3 spans 11 residues. CDR3 loop: CASGRYNEQFF. CDR3 DNA sequence: TGTGCCAGCGGGAGGTACAATGAGCAGTTCTTC.

V is TRBV6-4 and J is TRBJ1-1; D might be TRBD1 (5 bases). Germline values: CDR1 MRHNA, CDR2 SNTAGT. The V and J ends lost 6 bases and 2 bases respectively, with 10 bases between them. This CDR3 region has 13 residues. The DNA for the CDR3 is TGTGCCAGCAGGAAGGGGTTAAACACTGAAGCTTTCTTT. Amino acid sequence: CASRKGLNTEAFF.